This entry features one T cell receptor beta chain sequence. The antigen remains unidentified. The data stem from a study of graft-versus-host responses after intestinal transplantation. Study-level background: Induction with anti-thymocyte globulin, then tacrolimus and steroids for about 3 years, was given to all recipients.

General observations from the study: GvH clonotypes were identified within recipient marrow, with a subset emerging first in ileum or blood. Clonal ratios of graft-versus-host to host-versus-graft in allografts were high for patients exhibiting graft-donor T cell macrochimerism.

Generated by immunoSEQ multiplex PCR, the TCRdb table keeps only in-frame clones and is missing some. The sample lists about 120,000 clones, around nine tenths occurring once. This material consisted of unstimulated CD4+ T cells sorted from spleen or lymph node cells, taken before transplant. The sequence derives from a human donor who was the organ donor for an intestinal transplant.

Here the CDR3 DNA reads TGTGCCAGCAGGGGGACAGGGGGCGGAGAGACCCAGTACTTC. It encodes CASRGTGGGETQYF. The rearrangement joins TRBV2 to TRBJ2-5; TRBD1 agrees at 12 bases. Germline V gene lookup returns CDR1 SNHLY and CDR2 FYNNEI. J gave up 4 bases and V 6 bases, and 3 bases lay outside the gene matches. This CDR3 comprises 14 residues.